These T cell receptor beta chains were read from a single sample in a study of cytomegalovirus exposure and HLA in healthy donors. Only in-frame clones appear in the TCRdb table, and some are missing; sequencing was by immunoSEQ multiplex PCR. The sample lists some 170,000 clones; 75% to 85% were seen once. Sample: PBMCs. The source of these receptors is a girl aged 2 to 9 in good health and CMV-seropositive. Each CDR3 is given without its conserved first and last residue.

ASSGSEGGPLGTQY TRBJ2-5 TRBV11-3
ASRPGTGGANEQY TRBJ2-7 TRBV6-1
ASNEWEPGVNEQF TRBJ2-1 TRBV6-1
AWSVGDSYNSPLH TRBJ1-6 TRBV30
ASSLKAGVNTEAF TRBJ1-1 TRBV7-3
ASSFAGRGTEAF TRBJ1-1 TRBV5-1
ASSLRRSSYNEQF TRBJ2-1 TRBV28
ASRRSYEQY TRBJ2-7 TRBV6-4
ASSLALSSGGTYNEQF TRBJ2-1 TRBV5-8
SASREVVQF TRBJ2-1 TRBV20-1
ASRHRTSGRDEQF TRBJ2-1 TRBV6-1
ASRHTGDVDTQY TRBJ2-3 TRBV4-1
AWSVHGRAYEQY TRBJ2-7 TRBV30
ASSAHPLQGAHTEAF TRBJ1-1 TRBV19
ASRQGYGYT TRBJ1-2 TRBV5-1
ASSLAGTGGTGELF TRBJ2-2 TRBV11-3
AISPREPREGNTIY TRBJ1-3 TRBV10-3
ASSEGEGAGQYEQY TRBJ2-7 TRBV2
ASSSTGTGNSPLH TRBJ1-6 TRBV5-4
ASSPQTGYKNIQY TRBJ2-4 TRBV28
ASSRTAYGYT TRBJ1-2 TRBV6-5
ASSVKHPSKDTQY TRBJ2-3 TRBV2
ASSHQTGYEQY TRBJ2-7 TRBV5-1
ASSLAGTGDQPQH TRBJ1-5 TRBV5-1
ASSLVKRSGANVLT TRBJ2-6 TRBV11-2
ASSESGGSGNTIY TRBJ1-3 TRBV25-1
ASRGQGAANGELF TRBJ2-2 TRBV6-1
ASRFRAGGNTEAF TRBJ1-1 TRBV7-9
ASSLTVNHEQY TRBJ2-7 TRBV27
ASSQLGGGAQETQY TRBJ2-5 TRBV4-2
ASSTRLTTSGSLDTQY TRBJ2-3 TRBV19
ASSLGTGSSYEQY TRBJ2-7 TRBV11-2
ASSATGTGVSYEQY TRBJ2-7 TRBV5-1
ASRPDIRGEQY TRBJ2-7 TRBV28
AWSDTGRRYPNQPQH TRBJ1-5 TRBV30
ATGTSGRAVWNTGELF TRBJ2-2 TRBV5-4
ASSLDGTGGYEQY TRBJ2-7 TRBV5-1
ASTLGDRKNTEAF TRBJ1-1 TRBV5-1
ASSAGQGETQY TRBJ2-5 TRBV5-1
ASSLRQGRVEAF TRBJ1-1 TRBV19
ASSFGQGYYGYT TRBJ1-2 TRBV5-6
AWSVGTLNTEAF TRBJ1-1 TRBV30
AISGTPGYQPQH TRBJ1-5 TRBV10-3
AWSGDRRVNIQY TRBJ2-4 TRBV30
ASSLVYWQLPLSAYEQY TRBJ2-7 TRBV7-9
ASSRGDRGTGELF TRBJ2-2 TRBV6-5
ASSTETGGTEAF TRBJ1-1 TRBV19
ASTRLNNEQF TRBJ2-1 TRBV2
AWSVGLAGRETQY TRBJ2-5 TRBV30
ASSLAGGPNDIQY TRBJ2-4 TRBV5-1
ASSQDRVRGSSNQPQH TRBJ1-5 TRBV4-1
ASSLDRGPTEAF TRBJ1-1 TRBV5-6
ASSLDPAGWAGANVLT TRBJ2-6 TRBV5-4